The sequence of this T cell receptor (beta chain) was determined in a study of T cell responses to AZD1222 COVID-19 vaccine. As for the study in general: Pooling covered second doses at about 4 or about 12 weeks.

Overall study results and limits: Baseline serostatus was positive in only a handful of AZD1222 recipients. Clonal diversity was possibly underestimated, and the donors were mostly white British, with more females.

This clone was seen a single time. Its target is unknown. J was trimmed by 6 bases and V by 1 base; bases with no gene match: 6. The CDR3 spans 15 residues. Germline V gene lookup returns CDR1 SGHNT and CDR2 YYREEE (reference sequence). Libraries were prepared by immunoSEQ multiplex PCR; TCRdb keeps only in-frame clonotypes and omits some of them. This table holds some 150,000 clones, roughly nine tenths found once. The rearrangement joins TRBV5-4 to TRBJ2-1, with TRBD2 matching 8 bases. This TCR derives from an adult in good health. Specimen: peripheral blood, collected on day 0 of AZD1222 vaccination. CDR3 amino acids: CASSLTSGSGNEQFF. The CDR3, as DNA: TGTGCCAGCAGCTTGACTAGCGGCTCCGGCAATGAGCAGTTCTTC.